A selection of T cell receptor beta chains follows, all from one sample in a study of blood T cell repertoires in COVID-19. Assay used: immunoSEQ multiplex PCR; TCRdb lists only in-frame clones, some missing. Of 90,000 to 120,000 clones in the sample, approximately 69% were seen once. Sequenced input: peripheral blood. The receptor source for this set is an older man with acute or convalescent COVID-19. Each CDR3 is given with its conserved first and last residue. The D gene is left open where the match is weak. Some rows mark clone size as missing; the rest say once, few, many or name a class of expanded clone.

>TRBD1|TRBJ2-3|NA|TRBV6-2/TRBV6-3
CASSNRDRGMGYSSDTQYF
TGTGCCAGCAGTAACCGGGACAGGGGAATGGGTTATTCATCAGATACGCAGTATTTT
>NA|TRBJ2-1|NA|TRBV29-1
CSYRRGSDNEQFF
TGCAGCTATCGTAGGGGATCCGATAATGAGCAGTTCTTC
>TRBD2|TRBJ2-7|NA|TRBV4-1
CASSQDLGGLAGFGSYEQYF
TGCGCCAGCAGCCAAGATCTAGGGGGACTAGCGGGATTTGGGTCCTACGAGCAGTACTTC
>TRBD2|TRBJ2-5|once|TRBV3-1/TRBV3-2
CASSHSLAGGQETQYF
TGTGCCAGCAGCCATTCACTAGCGGGAGGTCAAGAGACCCAGTACTTC
>TRBD1|TRBJ2-2|NA|TRBV15
CATSSPGTGGSGELFF
TGTGCCACCAGCAGTCCCGGGACAGGGGGGTCCGGGGAGCTGTTTTTT
>TRBD1|TRBJ2-5|NA|TRBV7-2
CASSPDRGEIETQYF
TGTGCCAGCAGCCCGGACAGGGGAGAGATCGAGACCCAGTACTTC
>TRBD2|TRBJ2-3|NA|TRBV10-3
CAISGTSGTDTQYF
TGTGCCATCAGTGGGACTAGCGGTACAGATACGCAGTATTTT
>NA|TRBJ2-2|NA|TRBV27
CASSSARVAGGELFF
TGTGCCAGCAGTTCAGCCCGGGTAGCCGGCGGGGAGCTGTTTTTT
>NA|TRBJ2-3|NA|TRBV5-4
CASSLEGNTDTQYF
TGTGCCAGCAGCTTGGAGGGGAACACAGATACGCAGTATTTT
>TRBD2|TRBJ2-2|NA|TRBV19
CASSRLAGGELFF
TGTGCCAGTAGTCGACTAGCGGGCGGGGAGCTGTTTTTT
>TRBD1|TRBJ2-7|medium-sized|TRBV3-1/TRBV3-2
CASSQAGTGVSYEQYF
TGTGCCAGCAGCCAAGCAGGGACAGGGGTTTCCTACGAGCAGTACTTC
>NA|TRBJ2-2|NA|TRBV18
CASSPFTGGSSTGELFF
TGTGCCAGCTCACCATTCACGGGTGGAAGTAGCACCGGGGAGCTGTTTTTT
>NA|TRBJ1-2|NA|TRBV3-1/TRBV3-2
CASSQEGAGYGYTF
TGTGCCAGCAGCCAAGAAGGAGCAGGGTATGGCTACACCTTC
>NA|TRBJ2-6|NA|TRBV7-2
CASSFGSTASGANVLTF
TGTGCCAGCAGCTTTGGGTCGACAGCCTCTGGGGCCAACGTCCTGACTTTC
>TRBD2|TRBJ2-1|NA|TRBV7-8
CASSLLSGRADEQFF
TGTGCCAGCAGCTTATTGAGCGGGAGGGCCGATGAGCAGTTCTTC
>NA|TRBJ1-2|once|TRBV29-1
CSVEGQARVDGYTF
TGCAGCGTTGAAGGACAGGCGAGGGTAGATGGCTACACCTTC
>TRBD2|TRBJ2-1|NA|TRBV7-2
CASSFWTSGYNEQFF
TGTGCCAGCAGCTTCTGGACTAGCGGGTACAATGAGCAGTTCTTC
>NA|TRBJ2-7|NA|TRBV27
CASSDGSSYEQYF
TGTGCCAGCAGTGACGGGAGCTCCTACGAGCAGTACTTC
>NA|TRBJ1-5|NA|TRBV4-3
CASSLNMETNQPQHF
TGCGCCAGCAGCCTGAATATGGAGACCAATCAGCCCCAGCATTTT
>NA|TRBJ2-1|once|TRBV27
CASSLIEGAYNEQFF
TGTGCCAGCAGTTTGATTGAGGGCGCGTACAATGAGCAGTTCTTC
>TRBD1|TRBJ2-7|NA|TRBV5-6
CASSPRGTGSNPYEQYF
TGTGCCAGCAGCCCCAGGGGGACCGGGTCAAACCCCTACGAGCAGTACTTC
>TRBD1|TRBJ2-7|many|TRBV27
CASSSAQGGKYEQYF
TGTGCCAGCAGTTCCGCACAGGGGGGAAAGTACGAGCAGTACTTC
>TRBD2|TRBJ2-7|once|TRBV18
CASSQGRTSGVFEQYF
TGTGCCAGCTCACAAGGCCGGACTAGCGGGGTCTTTGAGCAGTACTTC
>TRBD1|TRBJ1-1|few|TRBV18
CASSNNRGRTEAFF
TGTGCCAGCTCAAATAACAGGGGTAGGACTGAAGCTTTCTTT
>NA|TRBJ2-6|NA|TRBV4-3
CASSQDYTGANVLTF
TGCGCCAGCAGCCAAGATTACACTGGGGCCAACGTCCTGACTTTC
>TRBD1|TRBJ2-6|NA|TRBV19
CASSIETGTGLAGANVLTF
TGTGCCAGTAGTATAGAGACCGGGACAGGGCTGGCTGGGGCCAACGTCCTGACTTTC
>NA|TRBJ1-2|NA|TRBV15
CATSREQGGNGYTF
TGTGCCACCAGCAGAGAACAGGGAGGGAATGGCTACACCTTC
>TRBD2|TRBJ2-3|few|TRBV7-9
CASGRGSTDTQYF
TGTGCCAGCGGGCGGGGGAGCACAGATACGCAGTATTTT
>NA|TRBJ1-1|NA|TRBV7-2
CASSLRLGVTEAFF
TGTGCCAGCAGCTTAAGACTAGGCGTCACTGAAGCTTTCTTT
>NA|TRBJ1-2|many|TRBV6-4
CASSDGAGGYGYTF
TGTGCCAGCAGTGACGGGGCAGGTGGTTATGGCTACACCTTC
>TRBD2|TRBJ2-7|NA|TRBV9
CASKVYGRSHEQYF
TGTGCCAGCAAGGTATACGGGAGGTCCCACGAGCAGTACTTC
>TRBD1|TRBJ1-1|few|TRBV28
CASSPGTGLKAFF
TGTGCCAGCAGTCCCGGGACAGGGTTAAAGGCTTTCTTT
>TRBD1|TRBJ1-1|NA|TRBV7-9
CASSSGQGETEAFF
TGTGCCAGCAGCTCGGGACAGGGGGAAACTGAAGCTTTCTTT
>NA|TRBJ1-3|NA|TRBV7-6
CASSLLPDPSGNTIYF
TGTGCCAGCAGCTTACTCCCAGATCCCTCTGGAAACACCATATATTTT
>TRBD1|TRBJ1-5|NA|TRBV11-2
CASSLDRVGQPQHF
TGTGCCAGCAGCTTGGACAGGGTAGGCCAGCCCCAGCATTTT
>NA|TRBJ1-4|NA|TRBV29-1
CSVGPSGGEKLFF
TGCAGCGTTGGACCCTCAGGAGGTGAAAAACTGTTTTTT
>TRBD1|TRBJ1-2|few|TRBV19
CASSPERQGGGYTF
TGTGCCAGTAGCCCCGAACGACAGGGAGGTGGCTACACCTTC
>TRBD2|TRBJ2-7|NA|TRBV5-4
CASSFGGRNYEQYF
TGTGCCAGCAGCTTTGGCGGGAGAAATTACGAGCAGTACTTC
>TRBD2|TRBJ2-2|NA|TRBV6-5
CASSPLAGYTGELFF
TGTGCCAGCAGTCCCCTAGCGGGATACACCGGGGAGCTGTTTTTT
>TRBD2|TRBJ2-3|NA|TRBV11-2
CASRNRLAGSTDTQYF
TGTGCCAGCAGAAACAGACTAGCGGGTAGCACAGATACGCAGTATTTT
>NA|TRBJ1-5|NA|TRBV24-1
CATSVGGEAQPQHF
TGTGCCACCAGTGTCGGGGGAGAGGCTCAGCCCCAGCATTTT
>NA|TRBJ2-5|NA|TRBV3-1/TRBV3-2
CASSPSPYIQETQYF
TGTGCCAGCAGCCCGTCCCCCTATATCCAAGAGACCCAGTACTTC
>TRBD1|TRBJ2-3|NA|TRBV10-3
CAISESGTGAWGTDTQYF
TGTGCCATCAGTGAGTCCGGGACAGGGGCCTGGGGAACAGATACGCAGTATTTT
>TRBD1|TRBJ1-1|NA|TRBV4-3
CASRATGDTEAFF
TGCGCCAGCAGGGCTACAGGGGACACTGAAGCTTTCTTT
>NA|TRBJ2-2|few|TRBV7-6
CASSPRTTPAGELFF
TGTGCCAGCAGCCCCCGGACTACCCCTGCCGGGGAGCTGTTTTTT
>TRBD1|TRBJ1-5|NA|TRBV6-2/TRBV6-3
CASSRDRGQPQHF
TGTGCCAGCAGCAGGGACAGGGGTCAGCCCCAGCATTTT
>TRBD2|TRBJ2-1|NA|TRBV4-2
CASSQVRLAADNEQFF
TGTGCCAGCAGCCAAGTTCGGCTAGCGGCTGACAATGAGCAGTTCTTC
>TRBD2|TRBJ2-2|NA|TRBV4-3
CASSFLAGGNTGELFF
TGCGCCAGCAGCTTCCTAGCGGGAGGGAACACCGGGGAGCTGTTTTTT
>TRBD1|TRBJ2-1|NA|TRBV9
CASSVVGTGWSNEQFF
TGTGCCAGCAGCGTCGTCGGGACAGGGTGGAGCAATGAGCAGTTCTTC
>NA|TRBJ1-4|NA|TRBV5-1
CASSLEGRGEKLFF
TGCGCCAGCAGCTTGGAAGGGCGAGGGGAAAAACTGTTTTTT
>TRBD2|TRBJ2-3|few|TRBV7-9
CASSLPAASGFTDTQYF
TGTGCCAGCAGCTTACCTGCCGCTAGCGGGTTCACAGATACGCAGTATTTT
>TRBD1|TRBJ2-7|NA|TRBV11-2
CASRSLDRAYEQYF
TGTGCCAGCAGATCCCTGGACAGGGCCTACGAGCAGTACTTC
>TRBD2|TRBJ2-1|NA|TRBV11-2
CASSFRLAGAYNEQFF
TGTGCCAGCAGCTTCCGACTAGCGGGAGCCTACAATGAGCAGTTCTTC
>NA|TRBJ1-2|NA|TRBV29-1
CSVDTRAGLGYTF
TGCAGCGTCGATACCCGGGCAGGGCTCGGCTACACCTTC
>NA|TRBJ2-7|NA|TRBV7-2
CASSRQGGGFSPYEQYF
TGTGCCAGCAGCCGCCAGGGGGGAGGCTTCAGCCCCTACGAGCAGTACTTC
>NA|TRBJ2-3|NA|TRBV5-6
CASSFGSVEGYF
TGTGCCAGCAGCTTTGGTAGCGTGGAGGGCTATTTT
>NA|TRBJ2-7|NA|TRBV28
CASSYPDWTNSLF
TGTGCCAGCAGTTACCCAGACTGGACAAACTCTCTCTTC